This TCR beta chain comes out of a study of vaccination effects on CD4 cells after COVID-19. About the research overall: Post-vaccine sampling occurred a median 72 days after the second dose.

Ahead of sequencing, the ViraFEST assay grew antigen-specific CD4+ T cells using viral peptide pools. Once cultured for 10 days, the cells underwent separation to obtain CD4+ T cells. Two doses of BNT162b2 or mRNA-1273 vaccine were administered to participants. The study found no prior SARS-CoV-2 infection in the vaccine recipients, who tested negative for nucleocapsid antibodies. Supplemented with around 9.8 IU/ml IL-2 and 10 ug/ml peptides, two million PBMC per well were kept in culture. Concerning this clone: The antigen is not known.

The CDR3 sequence is 15 residues long. V lost 7 bases, J lost 6 bases, and 19 bases lay in between. CDR1 is MNHEY, CDR2 SVGAGI, per germline. Method: immunoSEQ multiplex PCR; TCRdb's copy keeps in-frame clones and lacks some. Of more than 9,500 clones listed, roughly 71% were seen once; the top ten hold roughly 9%. The chain combines TRBV6-5 with TRBJ2-1, with D perhaps matching TRBD2 (6 bases). Sequenced material: CD4+ T cells from PBMCs cultured with SARS-CoV-2 spike peptides, taken after COVID-19 vaccination. This TCR derives from a human donor who received a COVID-19 vaccine. CDR3 residues: CASMNGPDGSNEQFF. In DNA, the CDR3 is TGTGCCAGCATGAATGGCCCCGACGGGAGCAATGAGCAGTTCTTC.